The present T cell receptor beta chain was sequenced within a study of blood T cell repertoires in COVID-19. Original processing notes: The assay estimated nucleated cells by amplifying reference gene primers. Generated by immunoSEQ multiplex PCR, the TCRdb table keeps only in-frame clones and is missing some. V and J calls and clone size are those listed in that table; D and trimming were worked out from the DNA. The top ten clones hold 9.5% to 10% of a sample with 300,000 to 400,000 clones, around 90% of them seen once. V lost 4 bases, J lost 6 bases, and 16 bases stayed unmatched. CDR1 and CDR2 (germline): SGHTA, FQGTGA. CDR3 length: 17 amino acids.

Material: peripheral blood. V usage is TRBV7-3 and J usage is TRBJ1-2; 8 bases line up with TRBD1. The clonotype originates from a young man with COVID-19, enrolled during active disease. The DNA of the CDR3 is TGTGCCAGCAGCTCCCGATCGCAAAACGACAGGGGCCATGGCTACACCTTC. Protein sequence: CASSSRSQNDRGHGYTF.